This TCR beta chain was retrieved from a study of T cells in localized non-small cell lung cancer. The method was immunoSEQ multiplex PCR; TCRdb's version includes in-frame clones alone and lacks a portion of them. The sample gives approximately 35,000 clones, roughly 88% of which show up once; around 3.9% is in the top ten. In germline, CDR1 is MNHNS, CDR2 SASEGT. The CDR3 has 12 amino acids. The V end was cut by 10 bases, the J end by 4 bases, with 11 bases between. With regard to this clone: Its specificity is unknown.

Study-wide points: Sequencing covered just one tumor region, so heterogeneity cannot be ruled out. With higher T cell density in blood came longer overall survival. The highest T cell clonality was in uninvolved adjacent lung, above tumor.

Sequenced material: peripheral blood, taken before any cancer treatment. The gene calls are TRBV6-1 and TRBJ2-1, with D tentatively TRBD1 or TRBD2 (6 bases each). The TCR sequence derives from a man between 40 and 70 years old with stage I lung adenocarcinoma. The CDR3 DNA follows: TGTGCCAACGGGGGCATATACAATGAGCAGTTCTTC. It codes for CANGGIYNEQFF.